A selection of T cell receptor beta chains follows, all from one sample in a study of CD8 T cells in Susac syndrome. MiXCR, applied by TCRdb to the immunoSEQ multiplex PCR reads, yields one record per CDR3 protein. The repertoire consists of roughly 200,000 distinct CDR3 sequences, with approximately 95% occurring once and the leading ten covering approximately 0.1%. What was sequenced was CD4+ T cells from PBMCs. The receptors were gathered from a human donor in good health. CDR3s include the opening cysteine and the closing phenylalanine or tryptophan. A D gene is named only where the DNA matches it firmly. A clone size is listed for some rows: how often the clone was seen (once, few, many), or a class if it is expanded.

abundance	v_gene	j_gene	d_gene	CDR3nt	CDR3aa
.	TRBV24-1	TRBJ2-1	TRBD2	TGTGCCACCAGTGATGGACTAGCGGGGCAATACAATGAGCAGTTCTTC	CATSDGLAGQYNEQFF
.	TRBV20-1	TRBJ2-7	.	TGCAGTGAAGGACGGGGGTCCTCCTACGAGCAGTACTTC	CSEGRGSSYEQYF
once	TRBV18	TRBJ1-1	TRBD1	TGTGCCAGCTCACAGGACAGGGTGGCTGAAGCTTTCTTT	CASSQDRVAEAFF
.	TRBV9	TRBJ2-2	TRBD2	TGTGCCAGCAGTGGTAGCGGGGGGGCCGCCACCGGGGAGCTGTTTTTT	CASSGSGGAATGELFF
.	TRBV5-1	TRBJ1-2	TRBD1	TGCGCCAGCAGCTTTACCGGGACAGGGGCTCTATGGGATGGCTACACCTTC	CASSFTGTGALWDGYTF
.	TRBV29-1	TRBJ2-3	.	TGCAGCGTTGAGGTTCAGTCCACAGATACGCAGTATTTT	CSVEVQSTDTQYF
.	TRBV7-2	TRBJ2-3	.	TGTGCCAGCAGCTTTGGCGGGGGCCCCACAGATACGCAGTATTTT	CASSFGGGPTDTQYF
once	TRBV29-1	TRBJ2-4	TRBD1	TGCAGCGTTGAGACAGGGGCGGAAAACATTCAGTACTTC	CSVETGAENIQYF
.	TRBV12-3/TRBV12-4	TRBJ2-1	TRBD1	TGTGCCAGCAGTTCGCGGGCCGGGACAGGGATTGAGCAGTTCTTC	CASSSRAGTGIEQFF
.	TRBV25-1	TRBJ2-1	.	TGTGCCAGCAGTGAACTCCAGCAGTTCTTC	CASSELQQFF
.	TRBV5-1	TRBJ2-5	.	TGCGCCAGCAGCTTGGGACAGCTAGAGACCCAGTACTTC	CASSLGQLETQYF
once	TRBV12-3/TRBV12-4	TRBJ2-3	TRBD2	TGTGCCAGCAGTTTATCGCGCGGGGGGTTCACAGATACGCAGTATTTT	CASSLSRGGFTDTQYF
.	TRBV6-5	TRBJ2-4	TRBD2	TGTGCCAGCAGTCGTAGTAGCGGGGGAAACATTCAGTACTTC	CASSRSSGGNIQYF
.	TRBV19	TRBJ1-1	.	TGTGCCAGTAGTGTGGGGGGCGCCAACACTGAAGCTTTCTTT	CASSVGGANTEAFF
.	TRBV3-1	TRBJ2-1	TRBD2	TGTGCCAGCAGCCAAGATCACCTAGCGGGGCGTGAGCAGTTCTTC	CASSQDHLAGREQFF
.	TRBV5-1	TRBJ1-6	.	TGCGCCAGCAGCCTATCTGGAGCAGGAACGGATTCACCCCTCCACTTT	CASSLSGAGTDSPLHF
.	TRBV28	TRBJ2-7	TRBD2	TGTGCCAGCAGTTTATGGGGTAGCGGGCGCGAGCAGTACTTC	CASSLWGSGREQYF
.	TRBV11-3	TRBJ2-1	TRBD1	TGTGCCAGCAGCCACGGGACAGGGGGGTACTACAATGAGCAGTTCTTC	CASSHGTGGYYNEQFF
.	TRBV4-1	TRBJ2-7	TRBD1	TGCGCCAGCAGCCCCCAAGACAGGGGCGACGAGCAGTACTTC	CASSPQDRGDEQYF
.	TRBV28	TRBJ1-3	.	TGTGCCAGCAGCATAAAAGGATACACCATATATTTT	CASSIKGYTIYF
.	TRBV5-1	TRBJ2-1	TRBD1	TGCGCCAGCAGCACCCGACAGGGACATTCATACAATGAGCAGTTCTTC	CASSTRQGHSYNEQFF
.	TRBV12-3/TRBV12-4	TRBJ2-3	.	TGTGCCAGCAGTTTAGCAACTAGCCGTGCAGATACGCAGTATTTT	CASSLATSRADTQYF
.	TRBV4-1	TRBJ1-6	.	TGCGCCAGCCAGGTGGAAGCTTATTCACCCCTCCACTTT	CASQVEAYSPLHF
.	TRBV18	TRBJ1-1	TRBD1	TGTGCCAGCTCACCAAGGACAGGGCAAGACACTGAAGCTTTCTTT	CASSPRTGQDTEAFF
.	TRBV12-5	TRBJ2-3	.	TGTGCTAGTGGTTTGGGCGCGGCAGCTAGCACAGATACGCAGTATTTT	CASGLGAAASTDTQYF
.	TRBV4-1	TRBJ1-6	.	TGCGCCAGCAGCCAAGAGAGCCGGGGACCTAGTAATTCACCCCTCCACTTT	CASSQESRGPSNSPLHF
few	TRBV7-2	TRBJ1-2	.	TGTGCCAGCAGCTTAGGCATCCACTATGGCTACACCTTC	CASSLGIHYGYTF
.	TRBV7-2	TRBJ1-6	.	TGTGCCAGCAGCTCCCCCCAGGGAGGCTCACCCCTCCACTTT	CASSSPQGGSPLHF
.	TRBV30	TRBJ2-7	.	TGTGCCTGGAGCGGGGGACTGACCTACGAGCAGTACTTC	CAWSGGLTYEQYF
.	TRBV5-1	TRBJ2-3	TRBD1	TGCGCCAGCAGCTATGACAGGGGGCGAGAAGATACGCAGTATTTT	CASSYDRGREDTQYF
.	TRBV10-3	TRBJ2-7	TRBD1	TGTGCCATCACCCAGGGACAGTTTTCCTACGAGCAGTACTTC	CAITQGQFSYEQYF
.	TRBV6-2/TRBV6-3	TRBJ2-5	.	TGTGCCAGCAGGTTACTAGCCCAAGAGACCCAGTACTTC	CASRLLAQETQYF
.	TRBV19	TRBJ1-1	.	TGTGCCAGTAGTGGTCATGGGTTACCGGCTGAAGCTTTCTTT	CASSGHGLPAEAFF
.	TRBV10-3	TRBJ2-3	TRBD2	TGTGCCATCAGTGACCGGGAGGATAAGGTAGATACGCAGTATTTT	CAISDREDKVDTQYF
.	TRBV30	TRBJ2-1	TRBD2	TGTGCCTGGAGGGGACTAGCGGGAGACCTGAGCTCCTACAATGAGCAGTTCTTC	CAWRGLAGDLSSYNEQFF
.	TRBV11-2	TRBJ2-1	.	TGTGCCAGCAGCTTAGGGGCTGGTGAGCAGTTCTTC	CASSLGAGEQFF
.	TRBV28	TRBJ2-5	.	TGTGCCAGCAGTCCGGGACCGGCCGTTACCCAGTACTTC	CASSPGPAVTQYF
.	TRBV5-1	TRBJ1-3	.	TGCGCCAGCAGCTTAGGAATGACAGGCTATTCTGGAAACACCATATATTTT	CASSLGMTGYSGNTIYF
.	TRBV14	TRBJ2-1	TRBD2	TGTGCCAGCAGCCGTGTCCCGGGACTAGCGGGGGGGGTTCACAATGAGCAGTTCTTC	CASSRVPGLAGGVHNEQFF
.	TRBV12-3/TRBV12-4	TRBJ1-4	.	TGTGCCAGCAGCCTGGGTATAATGAAAAGGCTGTTTTTT	CASSLGIMKRLFF
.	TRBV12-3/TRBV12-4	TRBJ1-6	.	TGTGCCAGCAGTTTTGAAAGTAATTCACCCCTCCACTTT	CASSFESNSPLHF
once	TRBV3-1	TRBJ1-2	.	TGTGCCAGCACCTCGAGGATAACTGGAGGCATCCGAGGCTACACCTTC	CASTSRITGGIRGYTF
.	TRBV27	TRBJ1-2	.	TGTGCCTCAGGTGGCCAAGCCGGAGGCTACACCTTC	CASGGQAGGYTF
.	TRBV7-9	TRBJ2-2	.	TGTGCCAGCAGCCCCGCGGGTCGTTCGGGGACCGGGGAGCTGTTTTTT	CASSPAGRSGTGELFF
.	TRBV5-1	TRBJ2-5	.	TGCGCCAGCAGCCACCTGGGCGGAATTCAAGAGACCCAGTACTTC	CASSHLGGIQETQYF
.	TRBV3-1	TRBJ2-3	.	TGTGCCAGCAGCCACAAAGATACGCAGTATTTT	CASSHKDTQYF
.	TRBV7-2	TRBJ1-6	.	TGTGCCAGCAGCCCCCAAGGGGGTATCAATTCACCCCTCCACTTT	CASSPQGGINSPLHF
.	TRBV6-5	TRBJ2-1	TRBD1	TGTGCCAGCAGTTTGTCGGGACAGGCGGACAATGAGCAGTTCTTC	CASSLSGQADNEQFF
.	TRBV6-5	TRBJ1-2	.	TGTGCCAGCAGTTACTCTGCCCCGGTGGCGGGCTACACCTTC	CASSYSAPVAGYTF
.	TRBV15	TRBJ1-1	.	TGTGCCACCAGCAGAGGCCGTGGAACTGAAGCTTTCTTT	CATSRGRGTEAFF
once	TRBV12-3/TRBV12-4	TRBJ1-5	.	TGTGCCAGCAGTCTCACAGGGCTTCGCGGTCAGCCCCAGCATTTT	CASSLTGLRGQPQHF
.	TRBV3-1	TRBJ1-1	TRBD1	TGTGCCAGCAGTTACAGGGGTGCGAACACTGAAGCTTTCTTT	CASSYRGANTEAFF
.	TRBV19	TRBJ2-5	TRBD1	TGTGCCAGTAGTAACCTTGGGGCAGGGGGACAAGAGACCCAGTACTTC	CASSNLGAGGQETQYF
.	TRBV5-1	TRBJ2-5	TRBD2	TGCGCCAGCAAGCTTCTGTCACTAGCGGCACAAGAGACCCAGTACTTC	CASKLLSLAAQETQYF
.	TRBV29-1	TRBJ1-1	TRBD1	TGCAGCGTCGGACAGGGGGCGAAAGCTTTCTTT	CSVGQGAKAFF
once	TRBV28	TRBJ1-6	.	TGTGCCAGCAAAATCGGGGCAGGTACGCCCCTCCACTTT	CASKIGAGTPLHF
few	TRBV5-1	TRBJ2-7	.	TGCGCCAGCAGCTTGGACAGGGAAACGGTCTACGAGCAGTACTTC	CASSLDRETVYEQYF
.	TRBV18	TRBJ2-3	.	TGTGCCAGCTCACCAAGGACAGAGAGCTCAGATACGCAGTATTTT	CASSPRTESSDTQYF
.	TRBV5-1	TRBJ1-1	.	TGCGCCAGCAGCTTGGAGTTCGGGGGGTGGAACACTGAAGCTTTCTTT	CASSLEFGGWNTEAFF
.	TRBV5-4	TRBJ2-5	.	TGTGCCAGCAGCTTGGGGGGACCGACGGGGACCCAGTACTTC	CASSLGGPTGTQYF